The 7 T cell receptor beta chains below were found in one sample sequenced in a study of shared clonotypes between healthy human individuals. Sequencing used immunoSEQ multiplex PCR; TCRdb keeps in-frame clones, though not all of them. This table has over 950,000 clones, about 80% appearing once. Sequencing was performed on memory CD4+ T cells from PBMCs. Documented subset: CD45RA-negative fraction. The origin of the receptors is a man between 18 and 29 years old in good health. Some clones in this sample may be carry-over from other donors' samples.

The CDR3 DNA reads as TGCACCAGCCTTTGTTTGTGTGCGCAGGGTATCTACGAGCAGTACTTC. Translation: CTSLCLCAQGIYEQYF. The chain couples TRBV1 to TRBJ2-7; the table assigns TRBD1, which was not confirmed against the DNA. TRBV1 is a pseudogene segment. This CDR3 contains 16 residues.

This rearrangement joins TRBV21-1 to TRBJ2-2; the table's D call, TRBD1, was not checked against the DNA. TRBV21-1 is marked as a pseudogene. The CDR3 covers 14 residues. DNA of the CDR3: TGTGCCAGCAGCAAAGCGGGCAAAACCGGGGAGCTGTTTTTT. Translated, it gives CASSKAGKTGELFF.

The rearrangement uses TRBV28 and TRBJ1-2, with a weak D call TRBD1 (6 bases). Germline values: CDR1 MDHEN, CDR2 SYDVKM. Trimming left V 5 bases short and J 8 bases short, with 15 bases between. The CDR3 has 13 residues. CDR3: CASSQSPRGGYTF. CDR3 coding DNA: TGTGCCAGCAGTCAATCCCCGAGGGGGGGCTACACCTTC.

This clone has only a few counts. The J gene is TRBJ1-2, the V gene TRBV6-1, with no clear D. This CDR3 has 14 amino acids. The V end lost 0 bases, the J end lost 4 bases, and 9 bases lay between the germline ends. Germline V gene sequence: CDR1 MNHNS, CDR2 SASEGT. CDR3 amino acids: CASSEAFLVYGYTF. The CDR3 nucleotides are TGTGCCAGCAGTGAAGCGTTCTTGGTCTATGGCTACACCTTC.

As to this clone: Other DNA sequences in this sample translate to the same CDR3. The chain joins TRBV5-1 to TRBJ1-1, with D unclear. Germline CDR1 and CDR2: SGHRS and YFSETQ. The CDR3 contains 13 residues. The V end lost 1 base, the J end lost 0 bases, and 4 bases lay between the germline ends. CDR3 bases: TGCGCCAGCAGCTTGAGGGTGAACACTGAAGCTTTCTTT. It codes for CASSLRVNTEAFF.

V is TRBV25-1 and J is TRBJ1-2, with D unresolved. Trimming shortened V by 2 bases and J by 6 bases, and 13 bases separated the two germline ends. Germline V gene data show CDR1 as MGHDK and CDR2 as SYGVNS. CDR3 length equals 14 residues. CDR3 amino acids: CASSERGALHGYTF. The DNA for the CDR3 is TGTGCCAGCAGTGAACGAGGTGCGCTGCATGGCTACACCTTC.

The V gene is TRBV5-1, the J gene TRBJ1-4; possibly TRBD1 for D (5 bases). Germline CDR1 SGHRS, CDR2 YFSETQ. Trimming cost V 0 bases and J 7 bases, with 13 bases left between them. This CDR3 comprises 15 residues. The CDR3 region is CASSLAFRVFEKLFF. DNA for the CDR3: TGCGCCAGCAGCTTGGCGTTCAGGGTTTTTGAAAAACTGTTTTTT.